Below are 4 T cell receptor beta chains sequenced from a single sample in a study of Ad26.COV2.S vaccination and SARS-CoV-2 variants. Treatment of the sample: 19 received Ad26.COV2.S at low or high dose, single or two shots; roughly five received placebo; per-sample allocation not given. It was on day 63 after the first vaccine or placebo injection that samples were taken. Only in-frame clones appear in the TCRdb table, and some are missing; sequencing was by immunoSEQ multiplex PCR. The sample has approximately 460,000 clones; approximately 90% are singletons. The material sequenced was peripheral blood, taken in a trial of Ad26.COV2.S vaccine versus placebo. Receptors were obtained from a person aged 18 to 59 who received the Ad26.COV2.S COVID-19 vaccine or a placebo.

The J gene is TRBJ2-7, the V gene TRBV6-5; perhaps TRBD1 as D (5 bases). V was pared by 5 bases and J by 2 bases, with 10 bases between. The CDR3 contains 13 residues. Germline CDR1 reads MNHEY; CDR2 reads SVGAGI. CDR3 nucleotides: TGTGCCAGCAGTAGGGCAGGGACCTACGAGCAGTACTTC. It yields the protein CASSRAGTYEQYF.

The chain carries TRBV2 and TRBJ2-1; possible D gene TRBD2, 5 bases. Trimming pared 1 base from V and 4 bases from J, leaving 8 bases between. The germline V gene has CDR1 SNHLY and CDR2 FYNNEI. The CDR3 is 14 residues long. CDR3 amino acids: CASSEGRAYNEQFF. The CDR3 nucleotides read TGTGCCAGCAGTGAAGGGCGGGCTTACAATGAGCAGTTCTTC.

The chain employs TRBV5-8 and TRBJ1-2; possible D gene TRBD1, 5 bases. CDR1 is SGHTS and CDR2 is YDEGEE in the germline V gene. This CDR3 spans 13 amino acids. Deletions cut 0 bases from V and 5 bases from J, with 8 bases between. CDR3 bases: TGTGCCAGCAGCTTGGGAGGGGATTATGGCTACACCTTC. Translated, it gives CASSLGGDYGYTF.

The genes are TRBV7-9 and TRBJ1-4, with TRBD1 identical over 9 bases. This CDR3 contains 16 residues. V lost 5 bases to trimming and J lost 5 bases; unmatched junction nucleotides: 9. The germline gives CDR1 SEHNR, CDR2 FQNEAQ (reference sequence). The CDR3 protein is CASSLTSGTGNEKLFF. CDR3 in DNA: TGTGCCAGCAGCCTCACCTCCGGGACAGGGAATGAAAAACTGTTTTTT.